These 5 T cell receptor beta chains share one sample of origin, sequenced in a study of cytotoxic CD8 clonotypes in ibrutinib-treated CLL. Libraries were prepared by immunoSEQ multiplex PCR; TCRdb keeps only in-frame clonotypes and omits some of them. This table holds 120,000 to 150,000 clones, 77% found once. The specimen comprised PBMCs, sampled after 12 months of ibrutinib treatment. All receptors come from a human donor with chronic lymphocytic leukemia.

The V and J genes are TRBV7-6 and TRBJ2-2; TRBD2 matches at 7 bases. V lost 5 bases to trimming and J lost 6 bases; unmatched junction nucleotides: 9. CDR3 length: 15 residues. In germline, CDR1 is SGHVS, CDR2 FNYEAQ. Here the CDR3 DNA reads TGTGCCAGCAGCCGCTTGTCGGGAGGCGCCGGGGAGCTGTTTTTT. Protein sequence: CASSRLSGGAGELFF.

This clone came up once. The genes are TRBV18 and TRBJ1-2; 8 nucleotides agree with TRBD1. Germline CDR1 is KGHSH and CDR2 is LQKENI. V trimming: 4 bases; J trimming: 4 bases; junction bases outside the gene matches: 8. The CDR3 contains 15 residues. In DNA, the CDR3 is TGTGCCAGCTCACTCTCGACAGGGGAAGTCTATGGCTACACCTTC. It encodes CASSLSTGEVYGYTF.

The sample holds a few counts of this clone. CDR3 nucleotides: TGTGCCAGCTGGGCCGGGGGGAATGAAAAACTGTTTTTT. It translates to CASWAGGNEKLFF. The chain has TRBV7-9 and TRBJ1-4; D might be TRBD1 (5 bases). Trimming took off 8 bases at V and 5 bases at J, with 12 bases between the two ends. Germline CDR1 is SEHNR and CDR2 is FQNEAQ (reference sequence). The CDR3 covers 13 residues.

The chain combines TRBV19 with TRBJ1-5; D unresolved. Germline V gene data show CDR1 as LNHDA and CDR2 as SQIVND (reference sequence). The length of the CDR3 is 14 residues. With 2 bases removed from V and 0 bases from J, the gap between germline ends came to 5 bases. The CDR3 DNA is TGTGCCAGTAGTATAACCAGTAGCAATCAGCCCCAGCATTTT. The encoded protein is CASSITSSNQPQHF.

This rearrangement joins TRBV6-4 to TRBJ1-4; maybe TRBD1 (6 bases). Trimming took off 0 bases at V and 6 bases at J, with 11 bases between the two ends. Germline loops: CDR1 MRHNA, CDR2 SNTAGT. CDR3 length: 15 residues. CDR3 coding DNA: TGTGCCAGCAGTGACTCCGGCAGGGGTGATGAAAAACTGTTTTTT. This encodes CASSDSGRGDEKLFF.